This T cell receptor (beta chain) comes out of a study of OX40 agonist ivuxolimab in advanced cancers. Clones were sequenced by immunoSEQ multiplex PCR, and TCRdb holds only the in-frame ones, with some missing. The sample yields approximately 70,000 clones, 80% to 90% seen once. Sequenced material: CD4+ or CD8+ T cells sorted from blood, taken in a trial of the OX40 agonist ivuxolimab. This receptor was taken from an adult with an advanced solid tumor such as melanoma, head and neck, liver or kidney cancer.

The CDR3 here is CASSDRRVEETQYF. CDR3 sequence (DNA): TGTGCCAGCAGTGATCGCCGGGTGGAAGAGACCCAGTACTTC. The chain has TRBV2 and TRBJ2-5; D remains ambiguous. The germline V gene has CDR1 SNHLY and CDR2 FYNNEI. V lost 3 bases, J lost 3 bases, and 11 bases lay in between. The CDR3 sequence is 14 residues long.